This T cell receptor beta chain was identified during a study of human T cells and chemical hapten exposure. Study-wide context: Diphenylcyclopropenone, dosed weekly to the scalp, was given to patients throughout the roughly 25-week study. Study-level findings and limits: Controls had significantly fewer large CDR3 similarity clusters than were formed by expanded TCRs.

Documented time point: patch test 1, 2 weeks after DPC sensitization. The sample's treatment: therapeutic diphenylcyclopropenone sensitization with weekly scalp DPC. Unfractionated whole blood served as the source for total RNA extraction. This clonotype was found a few times. Its specificity is not known. The CDR3 runs to 14 residues. V lost 0 bases and J 12 bases, leaving 15 bases between the germline ends. TCRdb called the RACE reads again in MiXCR, with one record for every CDR3 protein. The table records 150,000 to 200,000 distinct CDR3 sequences, 13% to 15% of them present only once. This TCR derives from a woman in her thirties with alopecia areata. Some clones in this sample may be carry-over from other donors' samples. The V and J genes are TRBV12-3 or TRBV12-4 and TRBJ2-1, with D unresolved. Sequences were derived from whole blood, sampled in connection with sensitization to the hapten diphenylcyclopropenone (DPC). DNA of the CDR3: TGTGCCAGCAGTTTAGCGATCGGGTCTTTAGGGCAGTTCTTC. Its protein product is CASSLAIGSLGQFF.